Sequencing of this T cell receptor (beta chain) was carried out in a study of cytomegalovirus exposure and HLA in healthy donors (dated by TCRdb to the late 2010s). About the study as a whole: An earlier analysis of about 530 of the donors reported approximately 280 Gb of sequence data and 95 million to 130 million unique TCR beta sequences obtained from around 180 million T cells. An early release that covered roughly 600 HLA-typed donors contained around 300 gigabases of sequencing data and tens of millions of unique TCR sequences. The genetic ancestry cluster associated with self-reported Caucasian donors included over 80% of the 398 genotyped donors. The aim of the study was to test whether cataloging public T cell receptors could identify signatures of past pathogen exposure. The study profiled the T cell repertoires of some 610 subjects by immunosequencing and related them to cytomegalovirus serostatus. In addition to the first cohort of roughly 700 subjects, a separate validation cohort of under 150 different subjects was used. The study combined high-throughput TCR immunosequencing, statistical association of individual TCRs with disease status, and machine learning to predict cytomegalovirus infection status. In a later analysis, previously published TCR beta repertoires from several hundred donors were re-analyzed and high-resolution HLA genotyping was added so that TCR occurrence patterns could be studied. In the later analysis, no new phenotypic data were used to find candidate immune exposures; instead, reliance was placed on TCR beta sequences and their occurrence across donors. An earlier analysis of about 620 of the donors applied high-throughput TCR beta sequencing to assess whether each TCR beta V gene segment acted as functional or pseudogenic. Donor age, sex, ethnicity and CMV serostatus were collected together with the repertoire data. A later genetic analysis took genome-wide SNP genotypes for about three fifths of the roughly 670 donors and used that subset as a discovery cohort. Every repertoire in the discovery cohort had been generated on one and the same sequencing platform. HLA typing covered class I and class II loci at four-digit resolution. The number of donors typed differed by locus, with about 629-640 for A, B, C, DRB1 and DQB1, around 500 for DQA1, about 610 for DPA1, and roughly 450 for DPB1. Because of strong linkage in the cohort, a handful of DR-DQ haplotypes were treated as single units for association and clustering. Across some 400 genotyped donors of the cohort, an average of approximately 200,000 unique TCR beta nucleotide sequences per donor were sequenced, and roughly 20% of those sequences were non-productive. Study-level results and caveats: Because HLA typing was unavailable for some donors at each locus, only the typed subset was used in association tests. In vitro tests confirmed that three of the cytomegalovirus-associated TCR beta chains recognize cytomegalovirus antigens. According to a later analysis, most CMV-associated TCR beta chains appeared to be HLA-restricted, and the HLA associations seemed to be driven largely by CMV exposure. A later analysis found that TCR association rates varied across HLA loci, with DRB1 alleles showing the most associated TCRs and HLA-C alleles the fewest. The presence/absence analyses assumed that sequencing depth was roughly uniform across donors, and that assumption may not be true. The sequencing pipeline was judged likely to have produced a cluster of highly shared sequence variants as a technical artifact. The authors suggested that the approach could potentially be generalized to other disease states and immunological phenotypes. In this cohort, only TCR beta chains were sequenced, and detectable features were limited by the absence of alpha or paired-chain data. According to a later genetic analysis, donors in an Asian-associated ancestry cluster had fewer N-insertions in productive TCRs than the roughly 700-donor mean. According to a later analysis, parvovirus B19, influenza, CMV and Epstein-Barr virus appeared linked to several top co-occurrence clusters. An earlier analysis of approximately 530 of the donors showed that most TCR beta V segments appeared in productive rearrangements either about 90% or about 30% of the time, which broadly matched IMGT annotations. Correlated functional status among segregating V segments might be attributable to linkage disequilibrium, but an unknown experimental factor could not be ruled out. In the study, around 150 TCR beta chains were listed as associated with cytomegalovirus. The earlier analysis of about 600 of the donors excluded 15 to 20 rarely observed V segments, including chromosome 9 orphons, because counts were too low. A later analysis associated 16,951 TCR beta sequences with specific HLA alleles at a false discovery rate of 0.05. The 87-base-pair reads could not distinguish some IMGT-functional V segments, including TRBV6-2 and TRBV6-3, so those segments were excluded. In both the original and validation cohorts, the classifier was reported to diagnose cytomegalovirus status with high specificity and sensitivity. A further reported finding was that TCR beta sequences accurately predicted the HLA-A and HLA-B alleles for most subjects in the first cohort. In a later genetic analysis, a missense DCLRE1C variant was associated with V-gene and J-gene trimming of TCR beta chains, and the association was replicated in an independent cohort. Assigning TCR associations to individual alleles was difficult when HLA alleles, especially DR and DQ, strongly co-occurred. Most TCR sequences were observed very rarely across donors, whereas some public TCRs were present in many individuals. In a later analysis, HLA-associated TCR beta chains were found to be more clonally expanded and to have lower generation probabilities than equally common non-associated chains. Immune exposure information for the cohort was limited to CMV serostatus.

As regards this clone: Its antigen has not been determined.

The cohort was made up of several hundred healthy bone marrow donors. At the time of sampling, every cohort member was nominally healthy, though immune exposures that went unrecorded were likely present. The donor tested CMV seronegative and was one of the 352 seronegative cohort members. A peripheral blood sample was collected from each donor, and TCR beta sequencing was performed on peripheral blood mononuclear cells. Genomic DNA was extracted from the blood cell samples with the Qiagen DNeasy Blood Extraction Kit. Receptor amplification or capture employed the immunoSEQ multiplex PCR assay. A mixture of 60 forward primers for TCR Vbeta segments and 13 reverse primers for TCR Jbeta segments was used in the multiplex PCR. A multiplex PCR assay on genomic DNA amplified the CDR3 region of rearranged TCR beta genes. Amplified TCR beta libraries were sequenced as 87-base-pair reads on the Illumina HiSeq System. As for how the authors treated the data: In a later analysis, 80 million or so unique TCR beta chains were counted across the 650 to 750 repertoires, and roughly 11 million of these chains were shared by at least two donors. Raw reads were error-corrected and collapsed into unique sequences by a nearest-neighbor algorithm in which closely related sequences were merged to remove PCR and sequencing errors. V, D and J gene segments were assigned by aligning CDR3 sequences to IMGT reference sequences. Each retained sequence needed at least a six-nucleotide match to both a V gene segment and a J gene segment. Rearrangements were called productive when the CDR3 lacked stop codons and stayed in frame with V and J; all others were non-productive. Following IMGT convention, CDR3 was defined as the stretch from the second conserved V-encoded cysteine up to the conserved J-encoded phenylalanine. In an earlier analysis of approximately 590 of the donors, sequences lacking an unambiguous match to a single V gene segment were excluded. An earlier analysis of fewer than 750 of the donors called V segments functional above 56.7% productive rearrangements and segregating when the between-donor standard deviation exceeded 5%. A statistical classification framework was developed to diagnose cytomegalovirus status using the catalog of TCR beta chain sequences. V and J gene assignment, in a later analysis, came from comparing TCR nucleotide sequences with IMGT/GENE-DB human TR gene sequences. A later analysis assigned CDR3 sequences and most-parsimonious VDJ recombination scenarios with the TCRdist pipeline. A later analysis defined each TCR beta chain by its CDR3 amino acid sequence plus V-gene family, and excluded reads lacking a unique V-gene family. A later analysis removed nearly 600 highly shared, low-generation-probability nucleotide sequences to deal with suspected cross-contamination and a sequencing artifact. In a later analysis, a clonal expansion index was calculated for each public chain from normalized within-repertoire ranks of inferred template counts. In a later analysis, generation probabilities were computed with a VDJ recombination model fitted to out-of-frame rearrangements, and the resulting probabilities were checked against IGoR. In a later analysis, hypergeometric tests were used to score TCR-TCR, TCR-HLA and TCR-CMV co-occurrence, with a repertoire-size bias correction applied to TCR pairs. A later analysis estimated false discovery rates by permuting HLA or CMV assignments 20 times. In a later analysis, co-occurring TCRs were grouped using DBSCAN, with TCRdist sequence similarity added in when clustering inside HLA-allele-positive subsets. For co-occurrence clustering, repertoires with fewer than 30,000 or more than 120,000 public chains were excluded, along with five repertoires with anomalous nucleotide sharing. The clones in this table, taken by TCRdb from immuneACCESS, are in-frame only. Not every clone is retained; where verified, under half of the shortfall comes from an unresolved V gene, and the cause of the rest is unknown. The V and J calls and clone size come from that table; D and trimming were worked out from the DNA. The sample's records list 150,000 to 200,000 clones. Together, the top ten hold roughly 6.7% of the sample.

After removal of 4 bases from V and 4 bases from J, the junction retains 0 bases not matched to a gene. From the germline V gene (reference sequence), CDR1 is LNHDA and CDR2 is SQIVND. Its CDR3 holds 13 amino acids, cysteine through phenylalanine. Kept here is only the CDR3 DNA, which spans 39 bases and is read in frame from base 1. The chain is assembled from TRBV19 and TRBJ2-1; TRBD2 fits 8 bases in the junction. Specimen: PBMCs. This TCR was sampled from a man between 25 and 39 years old in good health and CMV-seronegative. The sequenced DNA: TGTGCCAGTAGTACTAGCGGGTACAATGAGCAGTTCTTC. Translated, this is CASSTSGYNEQFF.